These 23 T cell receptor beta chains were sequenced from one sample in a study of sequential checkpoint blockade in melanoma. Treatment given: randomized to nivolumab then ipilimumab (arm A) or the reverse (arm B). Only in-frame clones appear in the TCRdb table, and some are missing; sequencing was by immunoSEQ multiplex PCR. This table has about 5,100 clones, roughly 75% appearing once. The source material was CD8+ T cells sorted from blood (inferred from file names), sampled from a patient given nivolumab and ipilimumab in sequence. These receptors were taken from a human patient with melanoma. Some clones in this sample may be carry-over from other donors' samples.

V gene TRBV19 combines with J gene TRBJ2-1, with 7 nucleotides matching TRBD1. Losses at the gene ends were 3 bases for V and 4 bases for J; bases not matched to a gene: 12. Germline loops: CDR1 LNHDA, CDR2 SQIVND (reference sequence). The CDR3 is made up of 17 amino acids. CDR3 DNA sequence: TGTGCCAGTAGTATGATCGGAAGGGGACAGCTATACAATGAGCAGTTCTTC. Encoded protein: CASSMIGRGQLYNEQFF. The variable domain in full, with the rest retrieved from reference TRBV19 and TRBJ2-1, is DGGITQSPKYLFRKEGQNVTLSCEQNLNHDAMYWYRQDPGQGLRLIYYSQIVNDFQKGDIAEGYSVSREKKESFPLTVTSAQKNPTAFYLCASSMIGRGQLYNEQFFGPGTRLTVL.

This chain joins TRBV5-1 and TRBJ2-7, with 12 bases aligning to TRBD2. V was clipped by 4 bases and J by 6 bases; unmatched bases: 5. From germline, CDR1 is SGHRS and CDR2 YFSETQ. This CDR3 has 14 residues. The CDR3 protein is CASSGLAGGREQYF. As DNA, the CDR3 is TGCGCCAGCAGCGGGCTAGCGGGGGGGCGCGAGCAGTACTTC.

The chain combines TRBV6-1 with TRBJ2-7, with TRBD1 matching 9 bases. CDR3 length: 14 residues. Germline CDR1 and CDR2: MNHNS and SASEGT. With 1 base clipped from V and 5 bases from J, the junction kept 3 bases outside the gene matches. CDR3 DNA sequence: TGTGCCAGCAGTGAAGGACAGGGGGGCGACGAGCAGTACTTC. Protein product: CASSEGQGGDEQYF.

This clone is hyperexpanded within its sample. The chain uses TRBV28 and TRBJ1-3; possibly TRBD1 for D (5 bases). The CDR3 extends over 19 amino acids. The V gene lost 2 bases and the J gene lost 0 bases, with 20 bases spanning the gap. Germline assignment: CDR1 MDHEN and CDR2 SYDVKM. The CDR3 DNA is TGTGCCAGCAGTTTAGAATTCTTGGGCAGGGACTACTCTGGAAACACCATATATTTT. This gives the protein CASSLEFLGRDYSGNTIYF.

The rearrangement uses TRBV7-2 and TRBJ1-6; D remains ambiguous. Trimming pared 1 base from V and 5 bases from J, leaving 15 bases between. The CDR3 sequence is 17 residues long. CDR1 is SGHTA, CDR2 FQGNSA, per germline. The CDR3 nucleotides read TGTGCCAGCAGCTTAGGACGACCTCGACGGGATAATTCACCCCTCCACTTT. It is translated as CASSLGRPRRDNSPLHF.

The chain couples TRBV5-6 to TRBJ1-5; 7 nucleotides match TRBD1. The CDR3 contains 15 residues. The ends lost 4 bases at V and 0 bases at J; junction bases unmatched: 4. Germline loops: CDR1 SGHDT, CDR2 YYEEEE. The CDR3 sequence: CASSQGQSSNQPQHF. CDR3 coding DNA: TGTGCCAGCAGCCAGGGACAGTCTAGCAATCAGCCCCAGCATTTT. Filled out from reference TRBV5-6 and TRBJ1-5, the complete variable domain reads DAGVTQSPTHLIKTRGQQVTLRCSPKSGHDTVSWYQQALGQGPQFIFQYYEEEERQRGNFPDRFSGHQFPNYSSELNVNALLLGDSALYLCASSQGQSSNQPQHFGDGTRLSIL.

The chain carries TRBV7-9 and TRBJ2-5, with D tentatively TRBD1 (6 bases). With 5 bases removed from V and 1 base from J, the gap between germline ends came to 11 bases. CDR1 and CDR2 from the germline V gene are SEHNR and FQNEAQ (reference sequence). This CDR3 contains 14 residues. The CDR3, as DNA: TGTGCCAGCAGCAGACGACAGGCCCAAGAGACCCAGTACTTC. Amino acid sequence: CASSRRQAQETQYF. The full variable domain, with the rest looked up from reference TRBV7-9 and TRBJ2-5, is DTGVSQNPRHKITKRGQNVTFRCDPISEHNRLYWYRQTLGQGPEFLTYFQNEAQLEKSRLLSDRFSAERPKGSFSTLEIQRTEQGDSAMYLCASSRRQAQETQYFGPGTRLLVL.

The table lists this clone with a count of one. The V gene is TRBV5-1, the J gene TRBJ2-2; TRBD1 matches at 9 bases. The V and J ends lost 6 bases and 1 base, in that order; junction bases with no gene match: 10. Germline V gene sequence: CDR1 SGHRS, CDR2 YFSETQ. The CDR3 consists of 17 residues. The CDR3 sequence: CASILLKTGGNTGELFF. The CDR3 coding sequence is TGCGCCAGCATCCTCCTTAAGACAGGGGGGAACACCGGGGAGCTGTTTTTT.

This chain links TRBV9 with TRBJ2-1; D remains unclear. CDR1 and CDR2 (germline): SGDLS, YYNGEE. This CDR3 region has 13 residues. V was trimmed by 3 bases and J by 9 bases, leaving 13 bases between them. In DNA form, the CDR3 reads TGTGCCAGCAGCGCCTCCCAGTATGGTGAGCAGTTCTTC. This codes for CASSASQYGEQFF. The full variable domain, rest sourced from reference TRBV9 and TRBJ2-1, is DSGVTQTPKHLITATGQRVTLRCSPRSGDLSVYWYQQSLDQGLQFLIQYYNGEERAKGNILERFSAQQFPDLHSELNLSSLELGDSALYFCASSASQYGEQFFGPGTRLTVL.

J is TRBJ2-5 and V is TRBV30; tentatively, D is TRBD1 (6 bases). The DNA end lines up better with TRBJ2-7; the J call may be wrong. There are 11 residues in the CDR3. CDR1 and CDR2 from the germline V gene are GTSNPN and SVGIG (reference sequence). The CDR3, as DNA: TGTGCCTGGGACAGGCGGTACGAGCAGTACTTC. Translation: CAWDRRYEQYF.

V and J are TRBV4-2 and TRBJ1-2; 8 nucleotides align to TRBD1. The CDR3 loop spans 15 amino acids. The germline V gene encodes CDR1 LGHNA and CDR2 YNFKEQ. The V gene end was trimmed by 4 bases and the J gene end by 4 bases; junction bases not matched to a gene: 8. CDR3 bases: TGTGCCAGCAGCCCGGGACAGGACCAAATCTATGGCTACACCTTC. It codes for CASSPGQDQIYGYTF.

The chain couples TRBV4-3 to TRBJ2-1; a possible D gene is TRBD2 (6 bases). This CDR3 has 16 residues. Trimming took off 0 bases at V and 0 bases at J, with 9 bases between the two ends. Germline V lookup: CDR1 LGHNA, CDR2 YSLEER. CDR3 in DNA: TGCGCCAGCAGCCAAGATGGGAGGAGCTCCTACAATGAGCAGTTCTTC. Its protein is CASSQDGRSSYNEQFF.

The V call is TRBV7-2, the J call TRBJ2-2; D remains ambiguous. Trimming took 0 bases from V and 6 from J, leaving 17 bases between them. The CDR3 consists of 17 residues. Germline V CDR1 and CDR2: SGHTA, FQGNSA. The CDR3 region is CASSLAGRPKGAGELFF. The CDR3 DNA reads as TGTGCCAGCAGCTTAGCGGGCAGGCCCAAAGGTGCCGGGGAGCTGTTTTTT.

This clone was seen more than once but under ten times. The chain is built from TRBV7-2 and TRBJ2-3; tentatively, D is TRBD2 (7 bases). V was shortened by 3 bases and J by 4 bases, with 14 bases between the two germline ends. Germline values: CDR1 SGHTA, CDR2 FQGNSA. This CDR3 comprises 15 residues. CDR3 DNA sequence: TGTGCCAGCAGCTTTTGGGGGGGCTTACCAGATACGCAGTATTTT. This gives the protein CASSFWGGLPDTQYF.

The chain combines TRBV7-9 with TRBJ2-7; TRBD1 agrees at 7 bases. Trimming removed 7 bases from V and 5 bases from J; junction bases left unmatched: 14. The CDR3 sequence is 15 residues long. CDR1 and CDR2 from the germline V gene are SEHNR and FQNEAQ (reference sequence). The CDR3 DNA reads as TGTGCCAGCACCTATTGGGACAGCGGCGACCACGAGCAGTACTTC. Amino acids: CASTYWDSGDHEQYF. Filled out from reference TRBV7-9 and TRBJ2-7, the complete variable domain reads DTGVSQNPRHKITKRGQNVTFRCDPISEHNRLYWYRQTLGQGPEFLTYFQNEAQLEKSRLLSDRFSAERPKGSFSTLEIQRTEQGDSAMYLCASTYWDSGDHEQYFGPGTRLTVT.

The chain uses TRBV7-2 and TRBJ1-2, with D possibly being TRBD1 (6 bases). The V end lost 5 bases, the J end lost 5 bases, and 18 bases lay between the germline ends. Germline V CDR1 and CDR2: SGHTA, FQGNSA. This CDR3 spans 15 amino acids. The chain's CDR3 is CASSPNREIPYGYTF. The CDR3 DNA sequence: TGTGCCAGCAGCCCAAACAGGGAGATCCCTTATGGCTACACCTTC.

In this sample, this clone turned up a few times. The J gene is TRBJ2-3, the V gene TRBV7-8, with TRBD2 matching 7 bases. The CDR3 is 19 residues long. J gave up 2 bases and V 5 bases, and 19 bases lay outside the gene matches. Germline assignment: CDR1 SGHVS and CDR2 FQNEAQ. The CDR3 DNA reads TGTGCCAGCAGCGGGGACGAGCGGGGCGACCGTCATTACACAGATACGCAGTATTTT. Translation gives CASSGDERGDRHYTDTQYF.

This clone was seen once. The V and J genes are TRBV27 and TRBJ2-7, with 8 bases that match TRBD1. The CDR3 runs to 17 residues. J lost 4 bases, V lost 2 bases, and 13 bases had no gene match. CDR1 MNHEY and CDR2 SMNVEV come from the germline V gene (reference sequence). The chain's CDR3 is CASSLGPRGRILYEQYF. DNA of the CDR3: TGTGCCAGCAGTTTAGGGCCCAGGGGGCGGATTTTGTACGAGCAGTACTTC.

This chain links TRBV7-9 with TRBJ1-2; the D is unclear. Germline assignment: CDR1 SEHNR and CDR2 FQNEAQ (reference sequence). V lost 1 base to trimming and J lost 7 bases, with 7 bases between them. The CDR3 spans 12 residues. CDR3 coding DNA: TGTGCCAGCAGCTTAGGGGCCGGTGGCTACACCTTC. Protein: CASSLGAGGYTF.

CDR3: CASAPGGETQYF. The CDR3 region has the DNA TGCGCCAGCGCCCCTGGGGGGGAGACCCAGTACTTC. The chain links TRBV5-1 to TRBJ2-5; D might be TRBD2 (6 bases). Between the trimmed V and J ends, which lost 7 bases and 5 bases, there was a span of 12 bases. The CDR3 contains 12 residues. The V gene's germline CDR1 is SGHRS and CDR2 YFSETQ.

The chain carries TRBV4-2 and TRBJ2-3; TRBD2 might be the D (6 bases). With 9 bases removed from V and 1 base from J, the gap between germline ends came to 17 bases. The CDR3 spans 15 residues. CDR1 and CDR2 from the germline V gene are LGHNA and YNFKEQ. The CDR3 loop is CASDRRASGTDTQYF. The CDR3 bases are TGTGCCAGTGACCGCCGGGCTAGCGGCACAGATACGCAGTATTTT.

CDR3 DNA sequence: TGTGCCAGCAGCTTACTTACCTACGAGCAGTACTTC. It yields the protein CASSLLTYEQYF. This chain joins TRBV7-9 and TRBJ2-7; D is ambiguous. The CDR3 spans 12 residues. The V and J ends lost 2 bases and 2 bases respectively, with 4 bases between them. Germline CDR1 reads SEHNR; CDR2 reads FQNEAQ (reference sequence).

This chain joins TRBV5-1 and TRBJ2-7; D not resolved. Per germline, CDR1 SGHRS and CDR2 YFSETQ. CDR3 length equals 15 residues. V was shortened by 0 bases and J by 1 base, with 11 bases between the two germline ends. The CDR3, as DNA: TGCGCCAGCAGCTTGGGGCAGTTGGTGTCCTACGAGCAGTACTTC. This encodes CASSLGQLVSYEQYF.